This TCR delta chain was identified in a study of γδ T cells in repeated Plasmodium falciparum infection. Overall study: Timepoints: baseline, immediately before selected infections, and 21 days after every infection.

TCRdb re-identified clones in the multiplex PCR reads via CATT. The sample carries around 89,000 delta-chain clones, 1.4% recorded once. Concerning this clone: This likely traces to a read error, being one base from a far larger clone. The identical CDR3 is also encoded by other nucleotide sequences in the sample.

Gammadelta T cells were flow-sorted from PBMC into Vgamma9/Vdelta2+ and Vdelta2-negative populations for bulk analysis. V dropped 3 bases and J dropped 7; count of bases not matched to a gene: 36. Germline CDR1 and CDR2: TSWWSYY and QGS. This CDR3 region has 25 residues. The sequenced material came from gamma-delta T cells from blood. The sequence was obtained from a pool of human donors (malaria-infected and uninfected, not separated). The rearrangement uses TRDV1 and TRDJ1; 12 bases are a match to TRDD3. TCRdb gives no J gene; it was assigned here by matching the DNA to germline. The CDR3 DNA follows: TGTGCTCTTGGGGAGTTCAAGAGAGGGCCTTCCGAAAAAAACTGGGGGATACCTTCCAACAGTAAACTCATCTTT. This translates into CALGEFKRGPSEKNWGIPSNSKLIF.